A selection of T cell receptor beta chains follows, all from one sample in a study of T cell responses to AZD1222 COVID-19 vaccine. The method was immunoSEQ multiplex PCR; TCRdb's version includes in-frame clones alone and lacks a portion of them. Of over 100,000 clones listed, about 90% are singletons. The sample was peripheral blood, taken on day 0 of AZD1222 vaccination. These receptors were taken from an adult in good health. Both conserved end residues are part of each CDR3. D genes are given only for firm matches. Only part of the rows carry a size: once, few, many, or a class if the clone is expanded.

NA | NA | TRBJ1-1 | TRBV4-1 | CASSHWGVRTEAFF | TGCGCCAGCAGCCATTGGGGAGTTCGTACTGAAGCTTTCTTT
NA | NA | TRBJ2-1 | TRBV9 | CASSVGGSKNEQFF | TGTGCCAGCAGCGTAGGAGGGAGTAAAAATGAGCAGTTCTTC
NA | NA | TRBJ1-4 | TRBV28 | CASSSRGVKLFF | TGTGCCAGCAGCTCCCGAGGGGTAAAACTGTTTTTT
NA | NA | TRBJ1-5 | TRBV28 | CASSNGGGSGNQPQHF | TGTGCCAGCAGCAATGGGGGGGGCTCGGGCAATCAGCCCCAGCATTTT
TRBD1 | NA | TRBJ1-2 | TRBV6-5 | CASSKAGGYGYTF | TGTGCCAGCAGCAAGGCAGGGGGCTATGGCTACACCTTC
TRBD2 | NA | TRBJ2-7 | TRBV7-3 | CASSLRLAGASEQYF | TGTGCCAGCAGCTTAAGACTAGCGGGAGCCTCCGAGCAGTACTTC
NA | NA | TRBJ1-2 | TRBV18 | CASSPRRGPDYGYTF | TGTGCCAGCTCACCACGGAGGGGACCGGACTATGGCTACACCTTC
TRBD1 | NA | TRBJ1-2 | TRBV3-1/TRBV3-2 | CASSSNRGGGYTF | TGTGCCAGCAGCTCCAACAGGGGAGGCGGCTACACCTTC
NA | NA | TRBJ1-2 | TRBV19 | CASSIFILPGVGYGYTF | TGTGCCAGTAGTATTTTTATTCTTCCAGGGGTTGGCTATGGCTACACCTTC
NA | NA | TRBJ1-6 | TRBV6-5 | CASRQSSYNSPLHF | TGTGCCAGCAGACAGAGCTCCTATAATTCACCCCTCCACTTT
TRBD1 | NA | TRBJ1-5 | TRBV2 | CASSGTGGSNQPQHF | TGTGCCAGCAGCGGGACAGGGGGGAGCAATCAGCCCCAGCATTTT
NA | NA | TRBJ2-4 | TRBV28 | CASKGNGKNIQYF | TGTGCCAGCAAAGGGAATGGCAAAAACATTCAGTACTTC
NA | NA | TRBJ2-5 | TRBV6-5 | CASTSGGGETQYF | TGTGCCAGCACCTCTGGAGGGGGAGAGACCCAGTACTTC
NA | NA | TRBJ1-1 | TRBV28 | CASSSPGQGNTEAFF | TGTGCCAGCAGTTCGCCGGGACAAGGGAACACTGAAGCTTTCTTT
TRBD1 | NA | TRBJ1-1 | TRBV3-1/TRBV3-2 | CASSQGYRGNTEAFF | TGTGCCAGCAGCCAGGGATACAGGGGTAACACTGAAGCTTTCTTT
NA | NA | TRBJ2-1 | TRBV7-7 | CASSPGVGGSYNEQFF | TGTGCTAGCAGCCCCGGGGTTGGCGGTTCCTACAATGAGCAGTTCTTC
TRBD2 | NA | TRBJ2-5 | TRBV27 | CASSVIGTSGSKKETQYF | TGTGCCAGCAGTGTAATCGGGACTAGCGGGAGTAAAAAAGAGACCCAGTACTTC
NA | NA | TRBJ2-2 | TRBV3-1/TRBV3-2 | CASSQGSTGELFF | TGTGCCAGCAGCCAAGGATCCACCGGGGAGCTGTTTTTT
NA | once | TRBJ1-1 | TRBV12-3/TRBV12-4 | CASSLQGGTEAFF | TGTGCCAGCAGTTTACAGGGCGGCACTGAAGCTTTCTTT
TRBD2 | NA | TRBJ2-2 | TRBV19 | CASSSLAGSDTGELFF | TGTGCCAGTAGTAGTCTAGCGGGAAGCGACACCGGGGAGCTGTTTTTT
NA | NA | TRBJ2-1 | TRBV18 | CASSPISALSSYNEQFF | TGTGCCAGCTCACCAATATCCGCCTTGAGCTCCTACAATGAGCAGTTCTTC
NA | NA | TRBJ1-5 | TRBV2 | CASSVQSNQPQHF | TGTGCCAGCAGTGTTCAGAGCAATCAGCCCCAGCATTTT
NA | NA | TRBJ1-2 | TRBV11-2 | CASSLDPGRGSYGYTF | TGTGCCAGCAGCTTAGATCCTGGCAGGGGCAGCTATGGCTACACCTTC
TRBD2 | NA | TRBJ2-7 | TRBV28 | CASTSGMLNSYEQYF | TGTGCCAGCACTAGCGGGATGTTAAACTCCTACGAGCAGTACTTC
NA | NA | TRBJ1-1 | TRBV7-8 | CASSSPGQRNTEAFF | TGTGCCAGCAGCTCCCCAGGACAGAGGAACACTGAAGCTTTCTTT
NA | once | TRBJ2-1 | TRBV20-1 | CSARVLNEQFF | TGCAGTGCTAGAGTCTTGAATGAGCAGTTCTTC
TRBD1 | NA | TRBJ2-7 | TRBV6-5 | CASSYGFGTGGSEQYF | TGTGCCAGCAGTTACGGGTTCGGGACAGGTGGGTCCGAGCAGTACTTC
TRBD1 | NA | TRBJ1-2 | TRBV6-5 | CASRQGAMAF | TGTGCCAGCAGGCAGGGGGCGATGGCCTTC
NA | NA | TRBJ1-1 | TRBV6-5 | CAARGGGGTEAFF | TGTGCCGCGAGGGGGGGAGGCGGCACTGAAGCTTTCTTT
NA | NA | TRBJ2-7 | TRBV6-5 | CASSRTGPYEQYF | TGTGCCAGCAGCCGCACAGGACCCTACGAGCAGTACTTC
NA | NA | TRBJ1-2 | TRBV6-1 | CASSEATRANYGYTF | TGTGCCAGCAGTGAAGCGACCCGGGCTAACTATGGCTACACCTTC
NA | NA | TRBJ2-1 | TRBV7-9 | CASARGQDNEQFF | TGTGCCAGCGCTAGGGGCCAGGACAATGAGCAGTTCTTC
NA | few | TRBJ1-6 | TRBV2 | CASSTETNSPLHF | TGTGCCAGCAGCACAGAAACTAATTCACCCCTCCACTTT
NA | NA | TRBJ2-1 | TRBV12-3/TRBV12-4 | CASSFADGAEQFF | TGTGCCAGCAGTTTCGCGGATGGGGCTGAGCAGTTCTTC
NA | NA | TRBJ2-5 | TRBV9 | CASSADMVKTQYF | TGTGCCAGCAGCGCCGACATGGTAAAGACCCAGTACTTC
NA | NA | TRBJ1-1 | TRBV27 | CASSLGPKMNTEAFF | TGTGCCAGCAGTTTGGGCCCTAAAATGAACACTGAAGCTTTCTTT
TRBD2 | NA | TRBJ2-5 | TRBV7-7 | CASSWGGETQYF | TGTGCTAGCAGCTGGGGGGGGGAGACCCAGTACTTC
NA | NA | TRBJ2-1 | TRBV19 | CASSRGDMAEDYNEQFF | TGTGCCAGTAGTAGAGGGGATATGGCAGAGGACTACAATGAGCAGTTCTTC
NA | NA | TRBJ1-6 | TRBV5-1 | CASRDLGGDNSPLHF | TGCGCCAGCAGAGACTTGGGAGGGGACAATTCACCCCTCCACTTT
NA | NA | TRBJ2-1 | TRBV21-1 | CASTKTSGVYNEQFF | TGTGCCAGCACCAAGACTAGCGGGGTCTACAATGAGCAGTTCTTC
NA | NA | TRBJ1-3 | TRBV5-1 | CASSLNDPSGNTIYF | TGCGCCAGCAGCTTGAACGATCCTTCTGGAAACACCATATATTTT
TRBD1 | NA | TRBJ1-3 | TRBV6-5 | CASNPRGTGNTIYF | TGTGCCAGCAACCCCAGGGGGACTGGAAACACCATATATTTT
NA | NA | TRBJ2-7 | TRBV6-1 | CASSEVAGRGYEQYF | TGTGCCAGCAGTGAAGTGGCGGGACGGGGCTACGAGCAGTACTTC
NA | NA | TRBJ1-5 | TRBV28 | CASSSSTGFLGNQPQHF | TGTGCCAGCAGTTCATCGACAGGCTTCTTGGGCAATCAGCCCCAGCATTTT
NA | NA | TRBJ1-1 | TRBV5-1 | CASSSQGTEAFF | TGCGCCAGCAGCTCACAGGGCACTGAAGCTTTCTTT
TRBD1 | NA | TRBJ1-2 | TRBV9 | CASSVVGTGVGYTF | TGTGCCAGCAGCGTAGTAGGGACAGGGGTGGGCTACACCTTC
NA | NA | TRBJ1-6 | TRBV5-4 | CASSSGRLYNSPLHF | TGTGCCAGCAGCTCCGGACGGCTCTATAATTCACCCCTCCACTTT
TRBD1 | NA | TRBJ1-1 | TRBV18 | CASSQQESGGNGEAFF | TGTGCCAGCTCACAACAAGAATCAGGGGGCAATGGTGAAGCTTTCTTT
NA | NA | TRBJ2-2 | TRBV5-1 | CASSRSTADTGELFF | TGCGCCAGCAGTAGATCGACAGCAGACACCGGGGAGCTGTTTTTT